The 30 T cell receptor beta chains listed next were all sequenced from one sample in a study of T cell responses to AZD1222 COVID-19 vaccine. Sequencing was performed with immunoSEQ multiplex PCR; in TCRdb, only in-frame clones are kept and a portion is missing. Counted here are about 94,000 clones, 70% to 90% occurring once; the ten biggest clones make up 13%. The starting material was peripheral blood, obtained on day 0 of AZD1222 vaccination. The receptors were sampled from an adult in good health.

This rearrangement joins TRBV7-3 to TRBJ1-2; D gene uncertain. Germline V lookup: CDR1 SGHTA, CDR2 FQGTGA. V was trimmed by 0 bases and J by 6 bases, leaving 11 bases between them. The CDR3 runs 14 residues. CDR3 in DNA: TGTGCCAGCAGCTTAACGCCGGGGTTCGATGGCTACACCTTC. This encodes CASSLTPGFDGYTF.

The V and J genes are TRBV4-1 and TRBJ1-1; D is ambiguous. The V gene's germline CDR1 is MGHRA and CDR2 YSYEKL. CDR3 length: 15 residues. With 3 bases removed from V and 1 base from J, the gap between germline ends came to 12 bases. The CDR3 bases are TGCGCCAGCAGCCACCCCCCCTTCGGGAACACTGAAGCTTTCTTT. It specifies CASSHPPFGNTEAFF.

V gene TRBV5-4 combines with J gene TRBJ1-1; D is ambiguous. The V gene's germline CDR1 is SGHNT and CDR2 YYREEE (reference sequence). The CDR3 contains 13 residues. V was trimmed by 2 bases and J by 5 bases, leaving 10 bases between them. In nucleotides, the CDR3 is TGTGCCAGCAGCTTAGTTGAGAGGACTGAAGCTTTCTTT. This codes for CASSLVERTEAFF.

The chain is built from TRBV6-5 and TRBJ1-5, with 9 bases identical to TRBD1. Germline assignment: CDR1 MNHEY and CDR2 SVGAGI. The CDR3 runs to 13 residues. Trimming at V came to 8 bases and at J to 6 bases, leaving 5 bases not matched to a gene. CDR3 region: CASGDRGGQPQHF. As DNA, the CDR3 is TGTGCCAGCGGAGACAGGGGGGGTCAGCCCCAGCATTTT.

V usage is TRBV19 and J usage is TRBJ2-7; the D call may be TRBD1 or TRBD2 (5 bases each). Germline V gives CDR1 LNHDA, CDR2 SQIVND (reference sequence). Trimming pared 5 bases from V and 4 bases from J, leaving 18 bases between. There are 15 residues in the CDR3. In DNA, the CDR3 is TGTGCCAGTAGTGACCCCGGGACGGGCAGTTACGAGCAGTACTTC. It yields the protein CASSDPGTGSYEQYF.

The rearrangement joins TRBV5-5 to TRBJ1-2; D unclear. V was trimmed by 5 bases and J by 8 bases, leaving 19 bases between them. Per germline, CDR1 SGHKS and CDR2 YYEKEE (reference sequence). The CDR3 consists of 14 residues. This CDR3 is CASSALEMSGGYTF. CDR3 bases: TGTGCCAGCAGTGCGCTGGAAATGTCGGGGGGCTACACCTTC.

The chain recombines TRBV20-1 with TRBJ1-2; the D is unclear. The length of the CDR3 is 11 residues. Trimming stripped 3 bases from V and 6 bases from J, with 8 bases between. Germline V gene data show CDR1 as DFQATT and CDR2 as SNEGSKA (reference sequence). The CDR3 here is CSASNTNGYTF. For the CDR3, the DNA is TGCAGTGCTAGTAATACAAATGGCTACACCTTC.

This clone was detected once. The rearrangement links TRBV7-3 to TRBJ2-2, with TRBD2 identical over 7 bases. The CDR3 sequence is 16 residues long. The germline V gene has CDR1 SGHTA and CDR2 FQGTGA. With 5 bases clipped from V and 0 bases from J, the junction kept 6 bases outside the gene matches. CDR3 coding DNA: TGTGCCAGCAGCCCTCGGGGACTAACGAACACCGGGGAGCTGTTTTTT. It is translated as CASSPRGLTNTGELFF.

V and J are TRBV11-3 and TRBJ2-7; D might be TRBD2 (7 bases). Trimming took off 2 bases at V and 0 bases at J, with 11 bases between the two ends. CDR1 SGHNT and CDR2 YENEEA come from the germline V gene. CDR3 length: 15 residues. CDR3 DNA: TGTGCCAGCAGCTTAAGGGGGGGCACCTCCTACGAGCAGTACTTC. Its protein is CASSLRGGTSYEQYF.

V is TRBV11-2 and J is TRBJ2-3; D remains ambiguous. The CDR3 is 19 residues long. The V end was cut by 3 bases, the J end by 0 bases, with 22 bases between. In germline, CDR1 is SGHAT, CDR2 FQNNGV. The CDR3 nucleotides are TGTGCCAGCAGCTTCCCTCCCCGAATCATGTCTGGGAGCACAGATACGCAGTATTTT. It translates to CASSFPPRIMSGSTDTQYF.

This clone was recorded once. V is TRBV28 and J is TRBJ1-5; D remains unclear. Deletions cut 3 bases from V and 2 bases from J, with 11 bases between. Germline V gene data show CDR1 as MDHEN and CDR2 as SYDVKM. This CDR3 is built from 15 residues. CDR3 DNA: TGTGCCAGCAGTTTCCCTACGAGGGGCAATCAGCCCCAGCATTTT. This encodes CASSFPTRGNQPQHF.

The chain is built from TRBV19 and TRBJ1-5; TRBD1 is a possible D gene (6 bases). Looked up from germline, CDR1 is LNHDA and CDR2 is SQIVND (reference sequence). V lost 6 bases, J lost 5 bases, and 11 bases lay in between. CDR3 length: 13 residues. In DNA form, the CDR3 reads TGTGCCAGTAGACGCGAGGGGGATCAGCCCCAGCATTTT. Residues: CASRREGDQPQHF.

In its sample, this clone was seen many times. The chain employs TRBV18 and TRBJ2-2; 10 bases fit TRBD2. The trim removed 6 bases at V and 5 bases at J, leaving 9 bases unmatched. The CDR3 sequence is 16 residues long. CDR1 and CDR2 from the germline V gene are KGHSH and LQKENI. The CDR3 protein is CASSRLTSGETGELFF. CDR3 sequence (DNA): TGTGCCAGCTCGCGGCTTACTAGCGGGGAAACCGGGGAGCTGTTTTTT.

This chain links TRBV3-1 (or the pseudogene TRBV3-2) with TRBJ1-1, with TRBD1 identical over 10 bases. V gave up 6 bases and J gave up 8 bases; unmatched junction bases: 6. Germline CDR1 LGHDT, CDR2 YNNKEL (reference sequence). The CDR3 extends over 13 amino acids. In nucleotides, the CDR3 is TGTGCCAGCAGTAGGGGGACAGGGGAGGAAGCTTTCTTT. It specifies CASSRGTGEEAFF.

V usage is TRBV30 and J usage is TRBJ1-3; D uncertain. CDR1 and CDR2 (germline): GTSNPN, SVGIG (reference sequence). Trimming stripped 0 bases from V and 1 base from J, with 10 bases between. The length of the CDR3 is 15 residues. This CDR3 is CAWSVRRLSGNTIYF. The CDR3 DNA sequence: TGTGCCTGGAGTGTACGTCGACTATCTGGAAACACCATATATTTT.

CDR3 protein: CASSIRQRYYGYTF. CDR3 DNA: TGTGCCAGCAGTATTCGACAGAGATACTATGGCTACACCTTC. The rearrangement uses TRBV6-5 and TRBJ1-2; a possible D gene is TRBD1 (5 bases). Germline V gene lookup returns CDR1 MNHEY and CDR2 SVGAGI. This CDR3 has 14 residues. V was shortened by 5 bases and J by 3 bases, with 13 bases between the two germline ends.

This sequence joins TRBV24-1 and TRBJ2-5; 7 nucleotides match TRBD2. CDR1 KGHDR and CDR2 SFDVKD come from the germline V gene. There are 17 residues in the CDR3. The junction had 13 bases not matched to a gene; V was cut back by 2 bases and J by 5 bases. The CDR3 DNA reads as TGTGCCACCAGTGATTCCCTAGAGGGCGGGGGATTGGAGACCCAGTACTTC. Amino acids: CATSDSLEGGGLETQYF.

The V gene is TRBV29-1, the J gene TRBJ2-5; 9 nucleotides agree with TRBD1. Germline lookup yields CDR1 SQVTM and CDR2 ANQGSEA. The CDR3 runs to 13 residues. The V gene end was trimmed by 7 bases and the J gene end by 4 bases; junction bases not matched to a gene: 7. The CDR3 protein is CSANRGLIETQYF. CDR3 coding DNA: TGCAGCGCTAACAGGGGGCTAATAGAGACCCAGTACTTC.

The rearrangement joins TRBV19 to TRBJ1-3; D is ambiguous. CDR1 LNHDA and CDR2 SQIVND come from the germline V gene (reference sequence). V lost 7 bases and J 1 base, leaving 11 bases between the germline ends. The CDR3 has 14 residues. The CDR3 protein is CASNNGPSGNTIYF. CDR3 nucleotide sequence: TGTGCCAGTAATAACGGGCCTTCTGGAAACACCATATATTTT.

This clone was recorded only once. The chain uses TRBV28 and TRBJ2-5; 9 bases fit TRBD2. CDR3 length: 15 residues. Germline lookup yields CDR1 MDHEN and CDR2 SYDVKM. Trimming at V came to 2 bases and at J to 4 bases, leaving 5 bases not matched to a gene. CDR3 sequence reads: CASSLGGGVTETQYF. The CDR3 bases are TGTGCCAGCAGTTTAGGCGGGGGGGTAACAGAGACCCAGTACTTC.

This chain uses TRBV14 with TRBJ2-7, with D possibly matching TRBD1 (6 bases). This CDR3 has 14 residues. CDR1 is SGHDN, CDR2 FVKESK, per germline. The V end was cut by 3 bases, the J end by 5 bases, with 14 bases between. Here the CDR3 reads CASSHRTVFNEQYF. CDR3 nucleotide sequence: TGTGCCAGCAGCCACCGGACAGTTTTCAACGAGCAGTACTTC.

The CDR3 DNA is TGTGCCAGCAGTTTACTCACGCCCCGACAGGGGGAAAATCAGCCCCAGCATTTT. Translated: CASSLLTPRQGENQPQHF. J is TRBJ1-5 and V is TRBV27, with 9 bases matching TRBD1. Germline V gene sequence: CDR1 MNHEY, CDR2 SMNVEV (reference sequence). This CDR3 spans 18 amino acids. The V and J ends lost 2 bases and 4 bases, in that order; junction bases with no gene match: 12.

J is TRBJ2-1 and V is TRBV6-4, with D hard to call. CDR1 is MRHNA, CDR2 SNTAGT, per germline. The length of the CDR3 is 15 residues. Trimming shortened V by 3 bases and J by 1 base, and 10 bases separated the two germline ends. CDR3 sequence: CASSEGWSSYNEQFF. CDR3 in DNA: TGTGCCAGCAGTGAAGGTTGGAGTTCCTACAATGAGCAGTTCTTC.

The chain is built from TRBV18 and TRBJ1-2; 7 bases agree with TRBD1. This CDR3 has 15 amino acids. V shed 5 bases and J 5 bases; nucleotides not matched to a gene: 11. From germline, CDR1 is KGHSH and CDR2 LQKENI. CDR3 nucleotide sequence: TGTGCCAGCTCAACTACAGCAGGGGGATGGTATGGCTACACCTTC. Translation gives CASSTTAGGWYGYTF.

V usage is TRBV28 and J usage is TRBJ1-6; TRBD1 aligns across 8 bases. Germline lookup yields CDR1 MDHEN and CDR2 SYDVKM. The V gene end was trimmed by 2 bases and the J gene end by 14 bases; junction bases not matched to a gene: 11. The CDR3 is 15 amino acids. CDR3 region: CASSLGQGIPWALHF. In DNA form, the CDR3 reads TGTGCCAGCAGTTTAGGACAGGGAATACCCTGGGCCCTCCACTTT.

The CDR3 sequence is CASSGQGRNQPQHF. The CDR3 nucleotides read TGTGCCAGCAGTGGACAGGGGCGCAATCAGCCCCAGCATTTT. J is TRBJ1-5 and V is TRBV2; 8 nucleotides agree with TRBD1. V was pared by 4 bases and J by 2 bases, with 1 base of the junction left unmatched. CDR1 SNHLY and CDR2 FYNNEI come from the germline V gene. The CDR3 totals 14 residues.

The V and J genes are TRBV18 and TRBJ2-7; TRBD1 or TRBD2 may be the D gene (5 bases each). The germline CDR1 and CDR2 sequences are KGHSH and LQKENI. This CDR3 has 14 amino acids. Trimming removed 9 bases from V and 6 bases from J, with 21 bases in between. CDR3: CASSTGARRVEQYF. DNA for the CDR3: TGTGCCAGTTCCACCGGGGCCCGAAGGGTCGAGCAGTACTTC.

The CDR3 spells CASSLGLQDSGNTIYF. The CDR3 region has the DNA TGTGCCAGCTCACTCGGGCTCCAGGACTCTGGAAACACCATATATTTT. This rearrangement joins TRBV18 to TRBJ1-3; D gene ambiguous. Trimming took off 4 bases at V and 0 bases at J, with 13 bases between the two ends. Germline CDR1 and CDR2: KGHSH and LQKENI. There are 16 residues in the CDR3. The whole variable domain, remainder taken from reference TRBV18 and TRBJ1-3, is NAGVMQNPRHLVRRRGQEARLRCSPMKGHSHVYWYRQLPEEGLKFMVYLQKENIIDESGMPKERFSAEFPKEGPSILRIQQVVRGDSAAYFCASSLGLQDSGNTIYFGEGSWLTVV.

The genes are TRBV6-4 and TRBJ1-2, with 9 bases lining up with TRBD1. Germline CDR1 reads MRHNA; CDR2 reads SNTAGT. The CDR3 covers 13 residues. Losses at the gene ends were 10 bases for V and 5 bases for J; bases not matched to a gene: 8. The CDR3 loop is CATPDRGKYGYTF. The CDR3 DNA reads TGTGCCACCCCCGACAGGGGGAAGTATGGCTACACCTTC.

There are a few counts of this clone. The gene calls are TRBV6-1 and TRBJ1-2; D is unresolved. V was shortened by 0 bases and J by 1 base, with 9 bases between the two germline ends. The CDR3 is made up of 15 amino acids. The germline CDR1 and CDR2 sequences are MNHNS and SASEGT. The CDR3 sequence is CASSEASGLNYGYTF. The CDR3 region has the DNA TGTGCCAGCAGTGAAGCGTCAGGCCTTAACTATGGCTACACCTTC.